This is a list of T cell receptor beta chains from one sample in a study of blood T cell repertoires in COVID-19. Repertoires were generated with immunoSEQ multiplex PCR, while TCRdb's copy carries only in-frame clones and drops some. There are around 70,000 clones in the sample; roughly 80% occur only once, and about 4.4% lies in the top ten. What was sequenced was peripheral blood. These receptors all come from a woman aged 80 or older with active or convalescent COVID-19. Each CDR3 is given with its conserved first and last residue. Each record gives: D gene, CDR3 length, J gene, V gene, clone size, CDR3 DNA, CDR3 protein. A D gene is named only where the DNA matches it firmly. Size tells how often a clone was seen (once, few, many) or the class of an expanded clone, and some rows leave it out.

D gene: TRBD1; CDR3 length: 16; J gene: TRBJ2-5; V gene: TRBV7-7; clone size: once; CDR3 DNA: TGTGCTAGCAGCTTAGGGCAAACAGGGGGCTACGAGACCCAGTACTTC; CDR3 protein: CASSLGQTGGYETQYF
D gene: TRBD1; CDR3 length: 16; J gene: TRBJ1-2; V gene: TRBV6-5; clone size: NA; CDR3 DNA: TGTGCCAGCAGTTCCAGACGTCAGGGGGCAAACTATGGCTACACCTTC; CDR3 protein: CASSSRRQGANYGYTF
D gene: NA; CDR3 length: 15; J gene: TRBJ1-6; V gene: TRBV28; clone size: NA; CDR3 DNA: TGTGCCAGCAGTCCAGGGATTTATCATAATTCACCCCTCCACTTT; CDR3 protein: CASSPGIYHNSPLHF
D gene: TRBD1; CDR3 length: 14; J gene: TRBJ1-1; V gene: TRBV29-1; clone size: NA; CDR3 DNA: TGCAGCGTTTCAGGGGGCATTCGAGGAACTGAAGCTTTCTTT; CDR3 protein: CSVSGGIRGTEAFF
D gene: NA; CDR3 length: 14; J gene: TRBJ2-2; V gene: TRBV9; clone size: few; CDR3 DNA: TGTGCCAGCAGCGTCGACTACAACACCGGGGAGCTGTTTTTT; CDR3 protein: CASSVDYNTGELFF
D gene: NA; CDR3 length: 17; J gene: TRBJ1-5; V gene: TRBV4-1; clone size: NA; CDR3 DNA: TGCGCCAGCAGCCAAGCGCAGGGCGCCGGACCTAATCAGCCCCAGCATTTT; CDR3 protein: CASSQAQGAGPNQPQHF
D gene: TRBD2; CDR3 length: 16; J gene: TRBJ2-1; V gene: TRBV7-2; clone size: few; CDR3 DNA: TGTGCCAGCAGCTATGTAGGGACTAGCGGTTACAATGAGCAGTTCTTC; CDR3 protein: CASSYVGTSGYNEQFF
D gene: TRBD2; CDR3 length: 17; J gene: TRBJ2-2; V gene: TRBV7-9; clone size: NA; CDR3 DNA: TGTGCCAGCAGCGCCCCGGGGACTAGCCGAAACACCGGGGAGCTGTTTTTT; CDR3 protein: CASSAPGTSRNTGELFF
D gene: NA; CDR3 length: 18; J gene: TRBJ1-3; V gene: TRBV7-3; clone size: NA; CDR3 DNA: TGTGCCAGCAGCTTAACGTTCATCCGGGAACGTCCGGGAAACACCATATATTTT; CDR3 protein: CASSLTFIRERPGNTIYF
D gene: TRBD2; CDR3 length: 13; J gene: TRBJ2-1; V gene: TRBV29-1; clone size: NA; CDR3 DNA: TGCAGCGTTCGTGCTAGCGGGGGTCATGAGCAGTTCTTC; CDR3 protein: CSVRASGGHEQFF
D gene: TRBD2; CDR3 length: 17; J gene: TRBJ2-7; V gene: TRBV18; clone size: NA; CDR3 DNA: TGTGCCAGCTCACCACTGGGGACTAGCGGGGGATCCTACGAGCAGTACTTC; CDR3 protein: CASSPLGTSGGSYEQYF
D gene: TRBD1; CDR3 length: 13; J gene: TRBJ1-1; V gene: TRBV24-1; clone size: NA; CDR3 DNA: TGTGCCACCAGTGACGGGGACAGACCCGATCCCTCCTTT; CDR3 protein: CATSDGDRPDPSF
D gene: NA; CDR3 length: 14; J gene: TRBJ1-2; V gene: TRBV24-1; clone size: NA; CDR3 DNA: TGTGCCACCAGCTCAGGTAGAGCTAACTATGGCTACACCTTC; CDR3 protein: CATSSGRANYGYTF